The rows below give T cell receptor beta chains drawn from one sample of a study of cytomegalovirus exposure and HLA in healthy donors. The data were produced by immunoSEQ multiplex PCR, yet TCRdb's version contains in-frame clones alone and is incomplete. The repertoire holds roughly 100,000 clones, with about four fifths as singletons. Sequenced material: PBMCs. The receptors were gathered from a man aged 25-40 years in good health and CMV-seronegative. The CDR3 runs from the conserved cysteine through the conserved F or W. Fields, in order: clone size, V gene, J gene, D gene, CDR3 protein, CDR3 DNA. The D gene is left open where the match is weak. A clone size is listed for some rows: how often the clone was seen (once, few, many), or a class if it is expanded.

>.|TRBV28|TRBJ1-1|.
CASSTGRGSRAFF
TGTGCCAGCAGTACCGGGAGGGGGTCACGGGCTTTCTTT
>.|TRBV2|TRBJ2-3|TRBD2
CASGTSGSYGTDTQYF
TGTGCCAGCGGGACTAGCGGGAGTTATGGCACAGATACGCAGTATTTT
>.|TRBV7-2|TRBJ2-7|TRBD1
CASRTGVEQYF
TGTGCCAGCAGGACAGGGGTCGAGCAGTACTTC
>.|TRBV7-9|TRBJ1-5|.
CSSSFADQPQHF
TGTTCCAGCAGCTTTGCGGATCAGCCCCAGCATTTT
>.|TRBV5-1|TRBJ2-7|.
CASSTTGIAYEQYF
TGCGCCAGCAGCACAACCGGGATCGCCTACGAGCAGTACTTC
>.|TRBV18|TRBJ1-6|TRBD1
CASSPLGQGTSPLHF
TGTGCCAGCTCCCCTTTAGGACAGGGAACTTCACCCCTCCACTTT
>many|TRBV7-3|TRBJ2-3|TRBD2
CASSLSGLEPQFF
TGTGCCAGCAGCCTGTCGGGACTAGAGCCCCAGTTTTTT
>few|TRBV19|TRBJ1-5|.
CASSSSRNQPQHF
TGTGCCAGTAGTAGTTCGAGGAATCAGCCCCAGCATTTT
>.|TRBV15|TRBJ2-5|.
CATSRDRGEETQYF
TGTGCCACCAGCAGAGATCGGGGTGAAGAGACCCAGTACTTC
>.|TRBV7-6|TRBJ2-1|TRBD2
CASSLLASPVDEQFF
TGTGCCAGCAGCCTACTAGCGTCCCCGGTGGATGAGCAGTTCTTC
>once|TRBV10-3|TRBJ1-1|.
CAISDMNGVNTEAFF
TGTGCCATCAGTGATATGAACGGGGTGAACACTGAAGCTTTCTTT
>.|TRBV9|TRBJ1-6|.
CASSVEGGRSPLHF
TGTGCCAGCAGCGTAGAGGGGGGGAGGTCACCCCTCCACTTT
>.|TRBV10-3|TRBJ2-7|TRBD2
CAISERGGARYEQYF
TGTGCCATCAGTGAGAGGGGAGGGGCGCGGTACGAGCAGTACTTC
>.|TRBV7-9|TRBJ2-7|TRBD1
CASSRGQVSYEQYF
TGTGCCAGCAGCCGGGGACAGGTATCCTACGAGCAGTACTTC
>.|TRBV4-1|TRBJ1-4|.
CASSLLGLVNEKLFF
TGCGCCAGCAGCCTCCTGGGCTTAGTAAATGAAAAACTGTTTTTT
>.|TRBV19|TRBJ2-5|TRBD2
CASRGVAGDQETQYF
TGTGCCAGTAGGGGGGTAGCGGGGGACCAAGAGACCCAGTACTTC
>.|TRBV7-8|TRBJ1-1|.
CASSWSGGTEAFF
TGTGCCAGCAGCTGGAGTGGTGGCACTGAAGCTTTCTTT
>.|TRBV9|TRBJ2-4|.
CASSPYSLAKNIQYF
TGTGCCAGCAGCCCTTACTCGTTAGCCAAAAACATTCAGTACTTC
>.|TRBV4-1|TRBJ2-5|TRBD2
CASSQGGLAGTQETQYF
TGCGCCAGCAGCCAAGGGGGACTAGCGGGCACCCAAGAGACCCAGTACTTC
>.|TRBV18|TRBJ2-7|TRBD2
CASSMSGGTYEQYF
TGTGCCAGCTCAATGTCGGGGGGGACGTACGAGCAGTACTTC
>few|TRBV5-6|TRBJ2-7|.
CASSHTSGEQYF
TGTGCCAGCAGCCACACCTCCGGGGAGCAGTACTTC
>.|TRBV10-3|TRBJ1-3|.
CAISESQAAGGNTIYF
TGTGCCATCAGTGAGTCTCAAGCGGCTGGCGGGAACACCATATATTTT
>.|TRBV5-6|TRBJ2-5|TRBD2
CASSLLGAGGSETQYF
TGTGCCAGCAGCTTGCTTGGAGCGGGAGGGTCAGAGACCCAGTACTTC
>few|TRBV6-1|TRBJ2-4|TRBD2
CASSKGTSGRNIQYF
TGTGCCAGCAGTAAAGGGACTAGCGGGAGAAACATTCAGTACTTC
>.|TRBV6-1|TRBJ1-2|TRBD1
CASSEAIGQGRVYTF
TGTGCCAGCAGTGAAGCGATCGGACAGGGTCGCGTCTACACCTTC
>many|TRBV4-3|TRBJ1-5|TRBD1
CASSQEYRGTQPQHF
TGCGCCAGCAGCCAAGAATACAGGGGAACTCAGCCCCAGCATTTT
>.|TRBV6-1|TRBJ2-3|.
CASFSRDISTDTQYF
TGTGCCAGCTTTTCTCGGGACATAAGTACAGATACGCAGTATTTT
>.|TRBV5-1|TRBJ1-2|.
CASSYDSQYGYTF
TGCGCCAGCAGCTATGACAGCCAATATGGCTACACCTTC
>.|TRBV9|TRBJ2-2|.
CASSVGSSAGTGELFF
TGTGCCAGCAGCGTAGGGTCTAGCGCCGGCACCGGGGAGCTGTTTTTT
>few|TRBV9|TRBJ2-7|TRBD2
CASSLTSVGEQYF
TGTGCCAGCAGCTTAACTAGCGTGGGCGAGCAGTACTTC
>.|TRBV7-6|TRBJ2-1|.
CASSLEGLRYNEQFF
TGTGCCAGCAGCTTAGAGGGACTCCGCTACAATGAGCAGTTCTTC
>.|TRBV30|TRBJ2-7|.
CAWIGGSGEQYF
TGTGCCTGGATAGGAGGTTCGGGTGAGCAGTACTTC
>.|TRBV19|TRBJ1-4|.
CASSITVDEKLFF
TGTGCCAGTAGTATAACAGTGGATGAAAAACTGTTTTTT
>.|TRBV6-6|TRBJ2-7|.
CASSYSGTTYEQYF
TGTGCCAGCAGTTACTCTGGGACAACCTACGAGCAGTACTTC
>once|TRBV9|TRBJ1-2|.
CASSVEDSLNYGYTF
TGTGCCAGCAGCGTAGAGGACAGCCTCAACTATGGCTACACCTTC
>.|TRBV5-1|TRBJ1-4|.
CASSNGGTNEKLFF
TGCGCCAGCAGTAACGGTGGTACTAATGAAAAACTGTTTTTT
>.|TRBV9|TRBJ1-1|.
CASSPRPGYTEAFF
TGTGCCAGCAGCCCGCGCCCCGGGTATACTGAAGCTTTCTTT